The source of this TCR beta chain is a study of blood T cell repertoires in COVID-19. About the research overall: Sites across the United States, Italy and Spain contributed samples from acute and convalescent COVID-19.

Assay: immunoSEQ multiplex PCR; the TCRdb copy retains only in-frame clones and omits some. The data contain 15,000 to 20,000 clones, 85% to 90% of them singletons. The CDR3 loop spans 16 amino acids. In germline, CDR1 is SGDLS, CDR2 YYNGEE. V was pared by 0 bases and J by 1 base, with 12 bases between. This TCR came from a human donor in a cohort sampled during active COVID-19. Material for sequencing was peripheral blood. V usage is TRBV9 and J usage is TRBJ2-3, with a weak D call TRBD2 (5 bases). CDR3 nucleotides: TGTGCCAGCAGCGTAGCTTCGCGGGCGCGCACAGATACGCAGTATTTT. Translation gives CASSVASRARTDTQYF.